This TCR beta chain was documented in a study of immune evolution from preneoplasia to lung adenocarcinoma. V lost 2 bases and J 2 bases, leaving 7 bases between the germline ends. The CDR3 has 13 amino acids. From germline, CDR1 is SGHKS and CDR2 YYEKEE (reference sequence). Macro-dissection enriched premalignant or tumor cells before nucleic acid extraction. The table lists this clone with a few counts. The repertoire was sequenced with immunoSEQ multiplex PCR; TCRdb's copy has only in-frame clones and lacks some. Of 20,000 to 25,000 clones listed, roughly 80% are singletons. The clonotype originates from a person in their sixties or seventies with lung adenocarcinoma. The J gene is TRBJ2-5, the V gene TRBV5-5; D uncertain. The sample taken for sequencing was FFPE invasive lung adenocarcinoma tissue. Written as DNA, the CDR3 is TGTGCCAGCAGCTTTCAGAGTCAAGAGACCCAGTACTTC. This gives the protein CASSFQSQETQYF.